Below are 9 T cell receptor beta chains sequenced from a single sample in a study of regulatory T cells in long-lasting Graves disease. Time point noted: newly diagnosed GD, antithyroid drugs for less than 3 months. PBMCs were the source of the RNA used for TCR sequencing. Arm-PCR of CDR3 regions and iRepertoire HTBI primers were the basis on which TCR beta libraries were built. TCRdb recomputed calls from the multiplex PCR reads with MiXCR, one row per CDR3 protein. The table lists about 430,000 distinct CDR3 sequences, roughly 15% of them singletons, with approximately 8% in the top ten. These data were likewise used in another study, on T cells in Graves' hyperthyroidism and ophthalmopathy.

The source was peripheral blood mononuclear cells (PBMCs), collected at new diagnosis, from a patient treated with antithyroid drugs. These receptors all stem from a woman aged 40 to 50 with Graves disease.

This clonotype was seen a handful of times. The CDR3 DNA reads TGCAGTGCTAGAGATCGGACACCGGCGAGCTCCTATAATTCACCCCTCCACTTT. It encodes CSARDRTPASSYNSPLHF. This rearrangement joins TRBV20-1 to TRBJ1-6; a possible D gene is TRBD1 (5 bases). Germline CDR1 reads DFQATT; CDR2 reads SNEGSKA (reference sequence). The V end lost 0 bases, the J end lost 0 bases, and 15 bases lay between the germline ends. The CDR3 is made up of 18 amino acids.

CDR3 sequence (DNA): TGTGCCAGCCGCCGGATTGTGGCCTCTACGAATGAGCAGTTCTTC. It encodes CASRRIVASTNEQFF. This chain uses TRBV6-2 or TRBV6-3 with TRBJ2-1, with D unresolved. V dropped 8 bases and J dropped 7 bases, with 21 bases sitting between them. This CDR3 region has 15 residues. Germline CDR1 is MNHEY and CDR2 is SVGEGT.

In its sample, this clonotype was seen many times. The V call is TRBV19, the J call TRBJ2-6; tentatively, D is TRBD1 or TRBD2 (5 bases each). The CDR3 consists of 15 residues. Trimming pared 3 bases from V and 2 bases from J, leaving 8 bases between. CDR1 and CDR2 from the germline V gene are LNHDA and SQIVND (reference sequence). CDR3 sequence (DNA): TGTGCCAGTAGTATGGGGGAAGCTGGGGCCAACGTCCTGACTTTC. It yields the protein CASSMGEAGANVLTF.

The chain uses TRBV10-2 and TRBJ2-5; tentatively, D is TRBD1 (5 bases). CDR1 and CDR2 from the germline V gene are WSHSY and SAAADI. With 2 bases removed from V and 3 bases from J, the gap between germline ends came to 16 bases. CDR3 length: 16 residues. CDR3 in amino acids: CASSETESGKEETQYF. In nucleotides, the CDR3 is TGCGCCAGCAGTGAGACGGAGTCAGGGAAGGAAGAGACCCAGTACTTC.

This clonotype came up a few times. One end of the junction does not line up with germline, which may come from a read error. The chain combines TRBV4-2 with TRBJ2-7, with a weak D call TRBD2 (5 bases). Germline CDR1 and CDR2: LGHNA and YNFKEQ. The CDR3 consists of 14 residues. Here the CDR3 DNA reads TGTGCCAGCAGCCACTCAGCGAGGGAATACGAACAGTACTTC. Protein sequence: CASSHSAREYEQYF.

This clonotype appeared many times. This may be a read error: a much more frequent sequence differs by one nucleotide. V usage is TRBV27 and J usage is TRBJ2-7; possible D gene TRBD2, 5 bases. The germline CDR1 and CDR2 sequences are MNHEY and SMNVEV (reference sequence). This CDR3 comprises 16 residues. The V end was cut by 0 bases, the J end by 5 bases, with 17 bases between. CDR3 loop: CASSLSSQRVFDEQYF. CDR3 nucleotides: TGTGCCAGCAGTTTATCGAGCCAGAGGGTTTTCGACGAGCAGTACTTC.

To note about this clonotype: Only one base separates this from a far larger clonotype, so it likely reflects a read error. This sequence joins TRBV11-3 and TRBJ2-4; perhaps TRBD1 as D (5 bases). Gene TRBJ1-2 matches the end of the DNA better, so the J call may be wrong. Germline lookup yields CDR1 SGHNT and CDR2 YENEEA. The CDR3 is made up of 14 amino acids. This CDR3 is CASSSLGGSYGYTF. CDR3 in DNA: TGTGCCAGCAGCTCCCTGGGGGGGAGCTATGGCTACACCTTC.

This clonotype appeared a few times. This chain connects TRBV5-6 to TRBJ1-1; TRBD1 is a possible D gene (6 bases). Germline V lookup: CDR1 SGHDT, CDR2 YYEEEE. The ends were cut back, 5 bases at V and 3 bases at J, with 11 bases in the middle. This CDR3 spans 13 amino acids. The CDR3 sequence is CASRTGHDTEAFF. In DNA form, the CDR3 reads TGTGCCAGCAGAACGGGACATGACACTGAAGCTTTCTTT.

This clonotype was recorded a few times. This CDR3 reads CASTWGRGSNQPQHF. The CDR3 region has the DNA TGTGCCAGCACCTGGGGCAGGGGTAGCAATCAGCCCCAGCATTTT. J is TRBJ1-5 and V is TRBV6-2 or TRBV6-3, with D tentatively TRBD1 (6 bases). Germline V gene sequence: CDR1 MNHEY, CDR2 SVGEGT. The V and J ends lost 7 bases and 0 bases respectively, with 13 bases between them. The CDR3 contains 15 residues.